This paragraph covers one TCR beta chain sequence. What it binds is not known. This record belongs to a study of CD8+CD57+ T cells in acquired aplastic anemia. Across the whole study: DNA recovered from sorted CD4+ and CD8+ cells had a mean of 3.2 ug. Study observations and caveats: No significant patient-versus-control difference appeared in CD8+ Simpson's diversity.

TCR beta VDJ and CDR3 were profiled, and genomic DNA was the template. TCRdb reanalysed the reads using MiXCR and keeps one entry per CDR3 protein. The data contain about 270,000 distinct CDR3 sequences, around 60% of them seen just once; the ten biggest clones take up around 7.6%. The sequence derives from a human donor with severe aplastic anemia or a healthy control (not recorded which). Material for sequencing was sorted CD4+, CD8+, or CD8+CD57+ T cells (not recorded which) from PBMCs.

The CDR3 region has the DNA TGTGCCAGCAGTTTAGGGGACAGGGCAAAACCCCAGTACTTC. It codes for CASSLGDRAKPQYF. The chain employs TRBV12-3 or TRBV12-4 and TRBJ2-5, with 9 bases lining up with TRBD1. V lost 1 base and J lost 9; bases outside the gene matches: 6. The CDR3 is 14 amino acids.